This passage covers 20 T cell receptor beta chains from one sample sequenced in a study of identical twins. One entry per CDR3 protein, called by TCRdb with MiXCR from the 5' RACE reads. Among roughly 690,000 distinct CDR3 sequences, 20% to 25% were seen once, and the ten largest hold about 4.5%. The sample was also linked to a second study, of T cells expressing NK-cell markers.

Source material: PBMCs. The receptor source for this set is a woman aged 18 to 35 in good health.

This clonotype was seen more than once but under ten times. CDR3 sequence (DNA): TGTGCCAGCAAGGAAGGGTATAGCAATCAGCCCCAGCATTTT. This gives the protein CASKEGYSNQPQHF. The rearrangement joins TRBV28 to TRBJ1-5, with D uncertain. V gave up 7 bases and J gave up 0 bases, with 10 bases separating them. CDR1 is MDHEN, CDR2 SYDVKM, per germline. The CDR3 runs 14 residues. Variable domain in full (rest from reference TRBV28 and TRBJ1-5): DVKVTQSSRYLVKRTGEKVFLECVQDMDHENMFWYRQDPGLGLRLIYFSYDVKMKEKGDIPEGYSVSREKKERFSLILESASTNQTSMYLCASKEGYSNQPQHFGDGTRLSIL.

This chain connects TRBV18 to TRBJ1-1, with D unclear. The CDR3 contains 14 residues. Germline loops: CDR1 KGHSH, CDR2 LQKENI. The V and J ends lost 6 bases and 3 bases respectively, with 14 bases between them. CDR3 residues: CASSPSLSDTEAFF. CDR3 in DNA: TGTGCCAGCTCCCCAAGCTTGAGTGACACTGAAGCTTTCTTT.

The chain has TRBV12-3 or TRBV12-4 and TRBJ2-1; 7 bases fit TRBD2. V was clipped by 3 bases and J by 8 bases; unmatched bases: 10. The CDR3 has 15 amino acids. CDR3 residues: CASSFLFWLADEQFF. The CDR3 DNA is TGTGCCAGCAGTTTCCTCTTCTGGCTAGCGGATGAGCAGTTCTTC.

This clonotype was counted between two and nine times. The V gene is TRBV20-1, the J gene TRBJ2-3; 8 bases are shared with TRBD2. CDR1 is DFQATT, CDR2 SNEGSKA, per germline (reference sequence). The J segment lost 2 bases and the V segment lost 4 bases, leaving 5 bases of the junction unmatched. The CDR3 is 14 amino acids. CDR3 bases: TGCAGTGCTAAAAGCGGGAGTAACACAGATACGCAGTATTTT. As protein: CSAKSGSNTDTQYF.

The genes are TRBV6-2 or TRBV6-3 and TRBJ2-1; TRBD2 matches at 10 bases. The trim removed 0 bases at V and 8 bases at J, leaving 4 bases unmatched. Germline CDR1 MNHEY, CDR2 SVGEGT. CDR3 length: 15 residues. Here the CDR3 DNA reads TGTGCCAGCAGTTACTCGCCTAGCGGGAGCCATGAGCAGTTCTTC. It translates to CASSYSPSGSHEQFF.

This clonotype was counted between two and nine times. The chain is built from TRBV7-6 and TRBJ1-2, with 7 bases lining up with TRBD1. With V trimmed by 4 bases and J by 4 bases, 12 bases remained unmatched. The germline gives CDR1 SGHVS, CDR2 FNYEAQ. CDR3 size: 16 residues. This CDR3 is CASSSSTDREGYGYTF. CDR3 nucleotide sequence: TGTGCCAGCAGCTCCTCGACAGACAGGGAAGGCTATGGCTACACCTTC.

The gene calls are TRBV12-3 or TRBV12-4 and TRBJ1-5; no clear D gene. The length of the CDR3 is 13 residues. The V and J ends lost 3 bases and 4 bases respectively, with 7 bases between them. Written as DNA, the CDR3 is TGTGCCAGCAGTTTTATTGAAAATCAGCCCCAGCATTTT. This codes for CASSFIENQPQHF.

The rearrangement links TRBV6-1 to TRBJ2-6, with D uncertain. The CDR3 is 17 residues long. Germline CDR1 reads MNHNS; CDR2 reads SASEGT. With 2 bases removed from V and 0 bases from J, the gap between germline ends came to 11 bases. The CDR3, as DNA: TGTGCCAGCAGTGAACAGGTACCTTCCTCTGGGGCCAACGTCCTGACTTTC. Protein product: CASSEQVPSSGANVLTF.

The rearrangement joins TRBV20-1 to TRBJ1-4; D gene uncertain. The CDR3 consists of 12 residues. Per the germline V gene, CDR1 is DFQATT and CDR2 is SNEGSKA (reference sequence). Trimming took off 3 bases at V and 5 bases at J, with 7 bases between the two ends. CDR3 nucleotide sequence: TGCAGTGCTAGCGGACGGAATGAAAAACTGTTTTTT. It specifies CSASGRNEKLFF.

The chain uses TRBV5-1 and TRBJ2-2, with 7 bases lining up with TRBD1. This CDR3 is 17 amino acids long. In germline, CDR1 is SGHRS, CDR2 YFSETQ. Trimming removed 1 base from V and 6 bases from J; junction bases left unmatched: 12. Written as DNA, the CDR3 is TGCGCCAGCAGCTTGACCCACATAGGGGGCGAAGCCGGGGAGCTGTTTTTT. Its protein is CASSLTHIGGEAGELFF. The complete variable domain, with remaining parts taken from reference TRBV5-1 and TRBJ2-2, reads KAGVTQTPRYLIKTRGQQVTLSCSPISGHRSVSWYQQTPGQGLQFLFEYFSETQRNKGNFPGRFSGRQFSNSRSEMNVSTLELGDSALYLCASSLTHIGGEAGELFFGEGSRLTVL.

This clonotype occurred a few times. The V and J genes are TRBV20-1 and TRBJ2-7; TRBD1 matches 7 bases. Germline V CDR1 and CDR2: DFQATT, SNEGSKA (reference sequence). The trim removed 7 bases at V and 2 bases at J, leaving 8 bases unmatched. This CDR3 is 13 amino acids long. CDR3 amino acids: CSVPRDSTYEQYF. The DNA for the CDR3 is TGCAGTGTTCCACGGGACAGCACCTACGAGCAGTACTTC.

This clonotype showed up just a few times. The chain is built from TRBV29-1 and TRBJ2-1; 12 nucleotides line up with TRBD2. J was trimmed by 2 bases and V by 4 bases; bases with no gene match: 6. Germline values: CDR1 SQVTM, CDR2 ANQGSEA. CDR3 length equals 16 residues. The CDR3 reads CSVGSSGRATYNEQFF. CDR3 in DNA: TGCAGCGTTGGGTCTAGCGGGAGGGCCACCTACAATGAGCAGTTCTTC.

This clonotype was seen a handful of times. The genes are TRBV5-5 and TRBJ2-1; no clear D. The CDR3 contains 15 residues. V was shortened by 4 bases and J by 0 bases, with 11 bases between the two germline ends. Germline assignment: CDR1 SGHKS and CDR2 YYEKEE (reference sequence). The CDR3 region has the DNA TGTGCCAGCAGCCGTCCCCTCCCCTCCTACAATGAGCAGTTCTTC. Translation gives CASSRPLPSYNEQFF.

This clonotype occurred a few times. V gene TRBV4-2 combines with J gene TRBJ2-7; 8 bases align to TRBD1. CDR1 is LGHNA, CDR2 YNFKEQ, per germline. The junction had 4 bases not matched to a gene; V was cut back by 3 bases and J by 0 bases. This CDR3 has 15 amino acids. CDR3 in amino acids: CASSHEQGVSYEQYF. CDR3 DNA sequence: TGTGCCAGCAGCCACGAACAGGGGGTCTCCTACGAGCAGTACTTC.

This rearrangement joins TRBV12-3 or TRBV12-4 to TRBJ1-1, with TRBD1 matching 7 bases. After removal of 5 bases from V and 1 base from J, the junction contained 10 bases not matched to a gene. CDR3 length: 16 amino acids. The CDR3 sequence: CASSPRQGWENTEAFF. In DNA, the CDR3 is TGTGCCAGCAGTCCCCGACAGGGTTGGGAGAACACTGAAGCTTTCTTT.

This rearrangement joins TRBV11-2 to TRBJ2-1; a possible D gene is TRBD2 (6 bases). CDR3 length: 16 amino acids. CDR1 SGHAT and CDR2 FQNNGV come from the germline V gene. The germline V and J ends were trimmed by 9 bases and 4 bases, with 22 bases remaining between them. CDR3 in DNA: TGTGCCAGTTTAATCTCCGACCATGGAGGGTACAATGAGCAGTTCTTC. As protein: CASLISDHGGYNEQFF.

This clonotype was picked up one time. The J gene is TRBJ1-2, the V gene TRBV21-1; the table's D call of TRBD1 was not tested on the DNA. TRBV21-1 constitutes a pseudogene. The CDR3 loop spans 14 amino acids. This CDR3 reads CASRRTGGYYGYTF. The CDR3 DNA is TGTGCCAGCAGGCGGACAGGGGGCTACTATGGCTACACCTTC.

The J gene is TRBJ1-1, the V gene TRBV20-1; tentatively, D is TRBD1 (5 bases). The CDR3 length is 15 residues. CDR1 is DFQATT and CDR2 is SNEGSKA in the germline V gene (reference sequence). V lost 0 bases and J lost 7, with 18 bases in between. The CDR3 DNA reads as TGCAGTGCTAGAGATAAGACAGCTTTGGGTCTTGAAGCTTTCTTT. The encoded protein is CSARDKTALGLEAFF.

The chain has TRBV20-1 and TRBJ2-3, with D possibly TRBD2 on 6 matching bases. Trimming took 6 bases from V and 5 from J, leaving 15 bases between them. The CDR3 totals 13 residues. Germline V gene data show CDR1 as DFQATT and CDR2 as SNEGSKA (reference sequence). The CDR3 region has the DNA TGCAGTGCCAGTTGGGCGGGAAAAGATACGCAGTATTTT. Translated: CSASWAGKDTQYF.

The chain combines TRBV10-2 with TRBJ1-2, with 7 bases identical to TRBD1. V shed 6 bases and J 5 bases; nucleotides not matched to a gene: 9. Per germline, CDR1 WSHSY and CDR2 SAAADI. The CDR3 consists of 14 residues. The CDR3 bases are TGCGCCAGCAGAGCACCAGGGGGGCGGTATGGCTACACCTTC. Translating gives CASRAPGGRYGYTF.